The 27 T cell receptor beta chains reported below all come from one sample, sequenced in a study of T cell responses to AZD1222 COVID-19 vaccine. Using immunoSEQ multiplex PCR, the repertoire was profiled, and TCRdb retains in-frame clones only, with some absent. The table has some 130,000 clones, about nine tenths seen once. The specimen comprised peripheral blood, sampled on day 0 of AZD1222 vaccination. The source of these receptors is an adult in good health.

The chain employs TRBV5-1 and TRBJ2-7; D ambiguous. Trimming took 0 bases from V and 4 from J, leaving 11 bases between them. CDR3 size: 14 residues. Germline CDR1 and CDR2: SGHRS and YFSETQ. The CDR3, as DNA: TGCGCCAGCAGCTTGGATCGAGACCTTTACGAGCAGTACTTC. Translating gives CASSLDRDLYEQYF.

The genes are TRBV3-1 (or the pseudogene TRBV3-2) and TRBJ2-3, with 12 bases identical to TRBD2. The trim removed 6 bases at V and 3 bases at J, leaving 4 bases unmatched. The CDR3 consists of 15 residues. Germline assignment: CDR1 LGHDT and CDR2 YNNKEL (reference sequence). The CDR3 region has the DNA TGTGCCAGCAGTAGACTAGCGGGAGCGACAGATACGCAGTATTTT. As protein: CASSRLAGATDTQYF.

This clone occurred once. The genes are TRBV28 and TRBJ1-2; 8 nucleotides align to TRBD1. Germline lookup yields CDR1 MDHEN and CDR2 SYDVKM. The V gene end was trimmed by 10 bases and the J gene end by 2 bases; junction bases not matched to a gene: 15. This CDR3 has 16 amino acids. The CDR3 region has the DNA TGTGCCACCCTCGAACAGGGGGTCGACTCAAACTATGGCTACACCTTC. Translated: CATLEQGVDSNYGYTF.

This clone was picked up one time. The genes are TRBV3-1 (or the pseudogene TRBV3-2) and TRBJ1-2; the D is unclear. Germline CDR1 is LGHDT and CDR2 is YNNKEL (reference sequence). V was cut by 0 bases and J by 2 bases, with 7 bases left in between. This CDR3 is built from 14 residues. The CDR3 region has the DNA TGTGCCAGCAGCCAAGACGTAGCGAACTATGGCTACACCTTC. As protein: CASSQDVANYGYTF.

V is TRBV18 and J is TRBJ2-7; D ambiguous. CDR3 length: 13 amino acids. Per the germline V gene, CDR1 is KGHSH and CDR2 is LQKENI. With 5 bases removed from V and 1 base from J, the gap between germline ends came to 9 bases. Written as DNA, the CDR3 is TGTGCCAGCTCAATGGGCGATTCCTACGAGCAGTACTTC. Translating gives CASSMGDSYEQYF.

The genes are TRBV28 and TRBJ1-2; D unclear. CDR3 length: 11 residues. Per germline, CDR1 MDHEN and CDR2 SYDVKM. Trimming cost V 8 bases and J 6 bases, with 10 bases left between them. The DNA for the CDR3 is TGTGCCAGCGGCATAGGCCATGGCTACACCTTC. Translated: CASGIGHGYTF.

This clone was seen a few times. This chain uses TRBV11-2 with TRBJ2-2; 12 positions agree with TRBD2. The V gene end was trimmed by 2 bases and the J gene end by 5 bases; junction bases not matched to a gene: 6. The length of the CDR3 is 17 residues. Germline V lookup: CDR1 SGHAT, CDR2 FQNNGV. CDR3 DNA: TGTGCCAGCAGCTTACTCGGACTAGCGGGACCTACCGGGGAGCTGTTTTTT. Its protein product is CASSLLGLAGPTGELFF.

This chain links TRBV18 with TRBJ1-5, with D perhaps matching TRBD1 (6 bases). This CDR3 contains 14 residues. V lost 6 bases to trimming and J lost 5 bases, with 14 bases between them. Germline CDR1 and CDR2: KGHSH and LQKENI. The CDR3 DNA reads as TGTGCCAGCTCTCCTGGCAGGGGCGATCAGCCCCAGCATTTT. Amino acids: CASSPGRGDQPQHF.

The rearrangement uses TRBV4-1 and TRBJ2-7, with 10 bases fitting TRBD2. Germline CDR1 and CDR2: MGHRA and YSYEKL. The junction had 13 bases not matched to a gene; V was cut back by 0 bases and J by 5 bases. This CDR3 is 18 amino acids long. CDR3: CASSQERRLAGVPHEQYF. CDR3 sequence (DNA): TGCGCCAGCAGCCAAGAGAGGCGTCTAGCGGGAGTACCTCACGAGCAGTACTTC.

About this clone: The identical CDR3 is also encoded by other nucleotide sequences in the sample. The gene calls are TRBV28 and TRBJ1-4, with no clear D. Trimming took 6 bases from V and 8 from J, leaving 4 bases between them. Germline CDR1 and CDR2: MDHEN and SYDVKM. The CDR3 totals 10 residues. The CDR3 DNA reads as TGTGCCAGCAGGGGCGAAAAACTGTTTTTT. Translated, it gives CASRGEKLFF.

A single count supports this clone. The chain combines TRBV7-2 with TRBJ1-2; 12 bases line up with TRBD1. Trimming cost V 5 bases and J 8 bases; bases outside gene matches: 9. Looked up from germline, CDR1 is SGHTA and CDR2 is FQGNSA. The length of the CDR3 is 15 residues. The CDR3 DNA reads TGTGCCAGCAGCACCCGGGACAGGGGGCGAAGGGGCTACACCTTC. As protein: CASSTRDRGRRGYTF.

This clone was observed a single time. J is TRBJ1-3 and V is TRBV9; the D is unclear. CDR1 and CDR2 (germline): SGDLS, YYNGEE. With 4 bases removed from V and 4 bases from J, the gap between germline ends came to 21 bases. The CDR3 extends over 17 amino acids. For the CDR3, the DNA is TGTGCCAGCAGCCCTAAATATCCCGGGCCCTTCGGAAACACCATATATTTT. Residues: CASSPKYPGPFGNTIYF.

The chain employs TRBV18 and TRBJ1-3, with a weak D call TRBD1 (6 bases). CDR3 length: 18 amino acids. Per the germline V gene, CDR1 is KGHSH and CDR2 is LQKENI. The V and J ends lost 1 base and 0 bases respectively, with 16 bases between them. DNA of the CDR3: TGTGCCAGCTCACCACGACAGGCCAGCCGAAACTCTGGAAACACCATATATTTT. Its translation is CASSPRQASRNSGNTIYF.

The chain couples TRBV9 to TRBJ2-3, with TRBD2 matching over 12 bases. This CDR3 is built from 19 residues. The V gene's germline CDR1 is SGDLS and CDR2 YYNGEE. The junction had 8 bases not matched to a gene; V was cut back by 0 bases and J by 0 bases. CDR3 sequence reads: CASSVEVTGTSGSTDTQYF. CDR3 nucleotide sequence: TGTGCCAGCAGCGTAGAGGTAACCGGGACTAGCGGGAGCACAGATACGCAGTATTTT.

The chain links TRBV28 to TRBJ1-2, with 10 bases fitting TRBD1. CDR1 is MDHEN and CDR2 is SYDVKM in the germline V gene. The CDR3 is 15 amino acids. V shed 5 bases, J shed 8 bases, and the junction held 11 bases outside the gene matches. CDR3 residues: CASSDSKTGGRGYTF. As DNA, the CDR3 is TGTGCCAGCAGTGATTCTAAGACAGGGGGCCGCGGCTACACCTTC.

V usage is TRBV4-1 and J usage is TRBJ2-1; 9 bases are shared with TRBD2. CDR3 length: 14 residues. V was clipped by 3 bases and J by 5 bases; unmatched bases: 2. CDR1 and CDR2 from the germline V gene are MGHRA and YSYEKL. The CDR3 reads CASSQVAGDNEQFF. The CDR3 nucleotides read TGCGCCAGCAGCCAGGTAGCGGGGGACAATGAGCAGTTCTTC.

This chain links TRBV7-3 with TRBJ2-2; D unclear. The CDR3 loop spans 14 amino acids. V was pared by 6 bases and J by 0 bases, with 8 bases between. CDR1 is SGHTA and CDR2 is FQGTGA in the germline V gene. CDR3 amino acids: CASRQTSNTGELFF. CDR3 bases: TGTGCCAGCAGACAGACGTCGAACACCGGGGAGCTGTTTTTT.

This clone has a single count. The chain links TRBV23-1 to TRBJ1-4; D unresolved. TRBV23-1 is annotated as an ORF whose role is uncertain. Trimming removed 1 base at V and 2 bases at J, with 11 bases between. The CDR3 spans 16 residues. The CDR3 DNA reads as TGCGCCAGCAGTCAATTGGAGAGTGCGACTAATGAAAAACTGTTTTTT. It translates to CASSQLESATNEKLFF.

This clone was counted a single time. The CDR3 here is CASSSGLAGFKALETQYF. CDR3 bases: TGTGCCAGCAGCTCAGGACTAGCGGGATTCAAGGCGTTGGAGACCCAGTACTTC. The chain combines TRBV6-2 or TRBV6-3 with TRBJ2-5; TRBD2 aligns across 12 bases. This CDR3 contains 18 residues. The V gene end was trimmed by 6 bases and the J gene end by 5 bases; junction bases not matched to a gene: 16. Germline V gene lookup returns CDR1 MNHEY and CDR2 SVGEGT.

In this sample, this clone turned up once. V gene TRBV2 combines with J gene TRBJ2-5, with 16 bases lining up with TRBD2. From germline, CDR1 is SNHLY and CDR2 FYNNEI. V dropped 3 bases and J dropped 5; count of bases not matched to a gene: 6. The CDR3 is 17 amino acids. CDR3: CASSEGTSGRAWETQYF. For the CDR3, the DNA is TGTGCCAGCAGTGAGGGGACTAGCGGGAGGGCCTGGGAGACCCAGTACTTC.

This clone was observed a few times. Here the CDR3 DNA reads TGTGCCAGCAGTTATAGTGGGAGCTCTGGAAACACCATATATTTT. Amino acid sequence: CASSYSGSSGNTIYF. V is TRBV6-5 and J is TRBJ1-3, with D uncertain. CDR3 size: 15 residues. Germline values: CDR1 MNHEY, CDR2 SVGAGI. Trimming left V 3 bases short and J 0 bases short, with 9 bases between.

This clone was recorded once. CDR3 in amino acids: CASSIGGARDQPQHF. The CDR3 DNA reads as TGTGCCAGTAGTATTGGGGGGGCGCGGGATCAGCCCCAGCATTTT. V usage is TRBV19 and J usage is TRBJ1-5; a possible D gene is TRBD1 (6 bases). Germline V gene sequence: CDR1 LNHDA, CDR2 SQIVND (reference sequence). V lost 3 bases and J 5 bases, leaving 14 bases between the germline ends. The CDR3 contains 15 residues.

V is TRBV6-4 and J is TRBJ2-5; 8 bases fit TRBD1. The CDR3 is 15 residues long. The junction had 5 bases not matched to a gene; V was cut back by 3 bases and J by 2 bases. CDR1 and CDR2 from the germline V gene are MRHNA and SNTAGT. CDR3: CASSDYRDRQETQYF. CDR3 in DNA: TGTGCCAGCAGTGATTACCGGGACAGGCAAGAGACCCAGTACTTC.

V gene TRBV4-2 combines with J gene TRBJ2-3, with D unresolved. Germline V CDR1 and CDR2: LGHNA, YNFKEQ. Trimming shortened V by 4 bases and J by 2 bases, and 7 bases separated the two germline ends. CDR3 length: 13 residues. CDR3 DNA sequence: TGTGCCAGCAGCCGAGGTTCCACAGATACGCAGTATTTT. This encodes CASSRGSTDTQYF.

The rearrangement uses TRBV10-2 and TRBJ2-2, with TRBD1 matching over 7 bases. J lost 6 bases, V lost 7 bases, and 2 bases had no gene match. CDR3 length: 12 amino acids. In germline, CDR1 is WSHSY, CDR2 SAAADI. CDR3 DNA sequence: TGCGCCAGCAAGACAGGGTCCGGGGAGCTGTTTTTT. Protein sequence: CASKTGSGELFF.

This chain connects TRBV2 to TRBJ1-3, with a weak D call TRBD1 (5 bases). Trimming stripped 6 bases from V and 0 bases from J, with 9 bases between. From germline, CDR1 is SNHLY and CDR2 FYNNEI. The length of the CDR3 is 14 residues. The CDR3 sequence is CASSRDRSGNTIYF. The CDR3 DNA reads as TGTGCCAGCAGCCGGGACCGCTCTGGAAACACCATATATTTT.

This chain links TRBV6-5 with TRBJ1-5, with a weak D call TRBD1 (5 bases). Germline V gene lookup returns CDR1 MNHEY and CDR2 SVGAGI. The CDR3 loop spans 14 amino acids. V lost 10 bases to trimming and J lost 0 bases, with 13 bases between them. As DNA, the CDR3 is TGTGCCACCTCTACGGGGGATAGCAATCAGCCCCAGCATTTT. Translating gives CATSTGDSNQPQHF.